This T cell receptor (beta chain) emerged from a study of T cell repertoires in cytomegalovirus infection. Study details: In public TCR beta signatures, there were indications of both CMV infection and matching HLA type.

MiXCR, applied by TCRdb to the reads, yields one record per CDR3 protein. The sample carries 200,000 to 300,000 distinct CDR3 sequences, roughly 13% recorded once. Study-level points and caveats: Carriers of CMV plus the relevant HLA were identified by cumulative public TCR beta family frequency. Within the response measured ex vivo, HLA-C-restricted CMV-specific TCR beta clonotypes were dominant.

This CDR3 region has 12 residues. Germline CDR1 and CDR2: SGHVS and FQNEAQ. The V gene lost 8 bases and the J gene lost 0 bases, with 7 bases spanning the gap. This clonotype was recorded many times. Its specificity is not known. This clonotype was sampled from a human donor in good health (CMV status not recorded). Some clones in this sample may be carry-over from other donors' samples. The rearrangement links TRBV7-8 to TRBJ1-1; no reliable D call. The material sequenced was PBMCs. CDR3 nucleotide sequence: TGTGCCAGCTACAGCATGAACACTGAAGCTTTCTTT. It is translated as CASYSMNTEAFF.